This entry lists 30 T cell receptor beta chains sequenced from one sample in a study of response to subunit inactivated influenza vaccine. TCRdb ran MiXCR on the RT-PCR reads and lists one entry per CDR3 protein. This table has fewer than 750,000 distinct CDR3 sequences, about 15% appearing once. The sample consisted of PBMCs from blood, taken roughly 13 days after vaccination. The origin of the receptors is a man aged 50-59 years who received an inactivated influenza vaccine.

This clonotype was recorded a few times. This rearrangement joins TRBV6-5 to TRBJ2-3; D might be TRBD2 (5 bases). V was shortened by 2 bases and J by 2 bases, with 8 bases between the two germline ends. The CDR3 has 14 amino acids. Germline V gives CDR1 MNHEY, CDR2 SVGAGI. The CDR3 DNA reads TGTGCCAGCAGTTACCCGGGATCCACAGATACGCAGTATTTT. Encoded protein: CASSYPGSTDTQYF.

This clonotype was recorded a few times. The CDR3 coding sequence is TGTGCCAGCAGCTCAGGGTACGGCGAGCAGTACTTC. Protein sequence: CASSSGYGEQYF. The chain joins TRBV7-9 to TRBJ2-7; the D gene is possibly TRBD1 (5 bases). Germline lookup yields CDR1 SEHNR and CDR2 FQNEAQ (reference sequence). The ends were cut back, 4 bases at V and 6 bases at J, with 10 bases in the middle. The CDR3 runs 12 residues.

The rearrangement uses TRBV7-9 and TRBJ2-5; 8 positions match TRBD2. Losses at the gene ends were 5 bases for V and 3 bases for J; bases not matched to a gene: 8. This CDR3 comprises 15 residues. CDR1 SEHNR and CDR2 FQNEAQ come from the germline V gene (reference sequence). CDR3 DNA: TGTGCCAGCAGCACTCGACTAGCGAATGAAGAGACCCAGTACTTC. Its translation: CASSTRLANEETQYF. The variable domain in full, with the rest retrieved from reference TRBV7-9 and TRBJ2-5, is DTGVSQNPRHKITKRGQNVTFRCDPISEHNRLYWYRQTLGQGPEFLTYFQNEAQLEKSRLLSDRFSAERPKGSFSTLEIQRTEQGDSAMYLCASSTRLANEETQYFGPGTRLLVL.

The CDR3 sequence is CASSQRHGGAEAFF. The CDR3 DNA is TGCGCCAGCAGCCAGCGACATGGAGGCGCTGAAGCTTTCTTT. The rearrangement joins TRBV4-3 to TRBJ1-1, with D hard to call. This CDR3 region has 14 residues. CDR1 LGHNA and CDR2 YSLEER come from the germline V gene. Trimming took 3 bases from V and 6 from J, leaving 14 bases between them.

This clonotype was counted only a few times. V is TRBV20-1 and J is TRBJ1-1; D call uncertain. Germline V gene sequence: CDR1 DFQATT, CDR2 SNEGSKA (reference sequence). V gave up 0 bases and J gave up 6 bases, with 11 bases separating them. This CDR3 spans 13 amino acids. The CDR3 DNA follows: TGCAGTGCTAGAGAGAGGGCTGGAGCTGAAGCTTTCTTT. Amino acid sequence: CSARERAGAEAFF.

This clonotype has ten or more counts. V and J are TRBV11-2 and TRBJ2-1; D is unresolved. The V end lost 5 bases, the J end lost 0 bases, and 23 bases lay between the germline ends. Germline CDR1 reads SGHAT; CDR2 reads FQNNGV. The CDR3 spans 19 residues. The CDR3 loop is CASSHGVAWPSSSYNEQFF. The CDR3 coding sequence is TGTGCCAGCAGCCATGGGGTGGCCTGGCCCTCAAGCTCCTACAATGAGCAGTTCTTC.

This clonotype came up once. The chain employs TRBV2 and TRBJ2-4; 8 bases fit TRBD2. The CDR3 is 13 amino acids. Germline V gives CDR1 SNHLY, CDR2 FYNNEI. The V gene end was trimmed by 3 bases and the J gene end by 5 bases; junction bases not matched to a gene: 0. CDR3 amino acids: CASSDGGENIQYF. CDR3 nucleotides: TGTGCCAGCAGTGACGGGGGGGAAAACATTCAGTACTTC.

The V gene is TRBV11-3, the J gene TRBJ2-3; the match to TRBD1 covers 10 bases. Germline V gene lookup returns CDR1 SGHNT and CDR2 YENEEA. The CDR3 runs to 18 residues. V trimming: 3 bases; J trimming: 3 bases; junction bases outside the gene matches: 12. This CDR3 reads CASSFTTPTGGSTDTQYF. The CDR3 DNA reads as TGTGCCAGCAGCTTTACCACCCCGACAGGGGGCTCGACAGATACGCAGTATTTT.

CDR3 in DNA: TGTGCCAGCATCCGAGGGGGGACACCGGATGAAAAACTGTTTTTT. It encodes CASIRGGTPDEKLFF. The chain recombines TRBV5-6 with TRBJ1-4; weak D call: TRBD1 (6 bases). Germline assignment: CDR1 SGHDT and CDR2 YYEEEE. The germline V and J ends were trimmed by 6 bases and 6 bases, with 18 bases remaining between them. This CDR3 is built from 15 residues.

V gene TRBV2 combines with J gene TRBJ1-2; D is possibly TRBD1 (6 bases). The germline V and J ends were trimmed by 4 bases and 0 bases, with 9 bases remaining between them. The CDR3 consists of 14 residues. Germline-derived CDR1 and CDR2 are SNHLY and FYNNEI. The CDR3 DNA reads as TGTGCCAGCAGTGTTCAGGGGTCTAACTATGGCTACACCTTC. Translation gives CASSVQGSNYGYTF.

This clonotype was found a few times. V is TRBV5-1 and J is TRBJ2-2, with D perhaps given as TRBD1 or TRBD2 (5 bases each). The CDR3 has 17 amino acids. Trimming took 0 bases from V and 0 from J, leaving 12 bases between them. Germline V lookup: CDR1 SGHRS, CDR2 YFSETQ. The CDR3 loop is CASSLGPGRTNTGELFF. The CDR3 DNA reads as TGCGCCAGCAGCTTGGGACCGGGACGGACGAACACCGGGGAGCTGTTTTTT.

There are a few counts of this clonotype. DNA for the CDR3: TGTGCCAGCAGCCCCGGACTAGCGGGACACTCTGGGGCCAACGTCCTGACTTTC. The encoded protein is CASSPGLAGHSGANVLTF. The chain employs TRBV7-3 and TRBJ2-6; 12 bases line up with TRBD2. The CDR3 is 18 residues long. Germline V CDR1 and CDR2: SGHTA, FQGTGA. Losses at the gene ends were 5 bases for V and 0 bases for J; bases not matched to a gene: 5. Combining the CDR3 with reference TRBV7-3 and TRBJ2-6 gives the whole variable domain GAGVSQTPSNKVTEKGKYVELRCDPISGHTALYWYRQSLGQGPEFLIYFQGTGAADDSGLPNDRFFAVRPEGSVSTLKIQRTERGDSAVYLCASSPGLAGHSGANVLTFGAGSRLTVL.

The rearrangement uses TRBV5-1 and TRBJ1-4, with 8 bases that match TRBD1. CDR3 length: 15 amino acids. Trimming took 2 bases from V and 5 from J; bases not matched to a gene: 5. Per the germline V gene, CDR1 is SGHRS and CDR2 is YFSETQ. This CDR3 is CASSFGQGRNEKLFF. Written as DNA, the CDR3 is TGCGCCAGCAGCTTCGGACAGGGACGGAATGAAAAACTGTTTTTT.

The CDR3 DNA is TGTGCCAGTAGTAGCCAGGGCCGAGCTAACTATGGCTACACCTTC. Protein: CASSSQGRANYGYTF. The V call is TRBV19, the J call TRBJ1-2, with D perhaps TRBD1 (5 bases). Deletions cut 4 bases from V and 0 bases from J, with 12 bases between. Germline-derived CDR1 and CDR2 are LNHDA and SQIVND (reference sequence). This CDR3 has 15 amino acids.

The chain joins TRBV19 to TRBJ2-1, with 10 bases fitting TRBD2. Germline-derived CDR1 and CDR2 are LNHDA and SQIVND (reference sequence). The V gene end was trimmed by 1 base and the J gene end by 5 bases; junction bases not matched to a gene: 5. This CDR3 contains 16 residues. CDR3 in DNA: TGTGCCAGTAGTATAGTTGCTAGCGGGGGAGACAATGAGCAGTTCTTC. Translation: CASSIVASGGDNEQFF.

This clonotype was observed a few times. The chain carries TRBV7-8 and TRBJ1-5, with TRBD1 as a possible D gene (6 bases). Germline values: CDR1 SGHVS, CDR2 FQNEAQ. V was shortened by 1 base and J by 5 bases, with 12 bases between the two germline ends. CDR3 size: 15 residues. CDR3 residues: CASSLGRGGHQPQHF. CDR3 nucleotide sequence: TGTGCCAGCAGCTTAGGCAGGGGCGGGCATCAGCCCCAGCATTTT.

The table lists this clonotype with a few counts. The V and J genes are TRBV29-1 and TRBJ1-1; D may be TRBD1 (5 bases). With 5 bases removed from V and 11 bases from J, the gap between germline ends came to 21 bases. Germline CDR1 reads SQVTM; CDR2 reads ANQGSEA. The CDR3 consists of 13 residues. CDR3 sequence: CSVLGDLGDRAFF. The CDR3 bases are TGCAGCGTTTTAGGGGACTTGGGTGACCGGGCTTTCTTT.

This clonotype was seen only a few times. The rearrangement joins TRBV7-2 to TRBJ2-1; D remains unclear. V was pared by 1 base and J by 4 bases, with 14 bases between. Germline V lookup: CDR1 SGHTA, CDR2 FQGNSA. The CDR3 has 16 residues. DNA of the CDR3: TGTGCCAGCAGCTTAGACAGTTTTTATATTTACAATGAGCAGTTCTTC. Its protein product is CASSLDSFYIYNEQFF. Combining the CDR3 with reference TRBV7-2 and TRBJ2-1 gives the whole variable domain GAGVSQSPSNKVTEKGKDVELRCDPISGHTALYWYRQSLGQGLEFLIYFQGNSAPDKSGLPSDRFSAERTGGSVSTLTIQRTQQEDSAVYLCASSLDSFYIYNEQFFGPGTRLTVL.

This clonotype was seen only a few times. The chain recombines TRBV7-2 with TRBJ1-6; D call uncertain. There are 13 residues in the CDR3. The germline CDR1 and CDR2 sequences are SGHTA and FQGNSA. The V end was cut by 5 bases, the J end by 8 bases, with 10 bases between. This chain's CDR3 is CASSLNNYSPLHF. The CDR3 DNA follows: TGTGCCAGCAGCCTGAATAATTATTCACCCCTCCACTTT.

This clonotype appeared many times. V is TRBV5-1 and J is TRBJ2-5; D gene unclear. The germline V gene encodes CDR1 SGHRS and CDR2 YFSETQ. The CDR3 runs 15 residues. V was shortened by 4 bases and J by 0 bases, with 13 bases between the two germline ends. The CDR3 is CASSTPLDDQETQYF. The CDR3 region has the DNA TGCGCCAGCAGCACTCCTCTTGATGACCAAGAGACCCAGTACTTC.

This clonotype was detected only a few times. The chain carries TRBV20-1 and TRBJ1-1; D is perhaps TRBD1 (6 bases). Germline CDR1 and CDR2: DFQATT and SNEGSKA (reference sequence). The CDR3 covers 15 residues. V was shortened by 0 bases and J by 5 bases, with 16 bases between the two germline ends. The CDR3: CSARDALTGWTEAFF. The CDR3 nucleotides read TGCAGTGCTAGAGATGCCCTTACAGGGTGGACTGAAGCTTTCTTT.

This sequence joins TRBV7-2 and TRBJ2-3; D may correspond to TRBD1 or TRBD2 (5 bases each). V was trimmed by 1 base and J by 2 bases, leaving 13 bases between them. Germline values: CDR1 SGHTA, CDR2 FQGNSA. The CDR3 contains 16 residues. The CDR3 is CASSLGYGGNTDTQYF. CDR3 sequence (DNA): TGTGCCAGCAGCTTAGGATATGGGGGTAACACAGATACGCAGTATTTT.

Only one count was recorded for this clonotype. The chain recombines TRBV9 with TRBJ2-7; 7 nucleotides match TRBD2. Germline V CDR1 and CDR2: SGDLS, YYNGEE. This CDR3 region has 17 residues. V was clipped by 4 bases and J by 4 bases; unmatched bases: 17. CDR3 sequence: CASSHPRGGEGKYEQYF. In DNA, the CDR3 is TGTGCCAGCAGCCATCCGCGTGGTGGGGAGGGGAAATACGAGCAGTACTTC.

This clonotype was counted at least ten times. This rearrangement joins TRBV30 to TRBJ2-1; perhaps TRBD2 as D (5 bases). The CDR3 is 15 residues long. Germline CDR1 and CDR2: GTSNPN and SVGIG (reference sequence). With 3 bases removed from V and 0 bases from J, the gap between germline ends came to 12 bases. The CDR3 spells CAWSGGPSSYNEQFF. DNA for the CDR3: TGTGCCTGGAGCGGCGGGCCTAGCTCCTACAATGAGCAGTTCTTC.

This rearrangement joins TRBV19 to TRBJ2-5, with no clear D. Trimming cost V 2 bases and J 4 bases, with 8 bases left between them. This CDR3 has 13 amino acids. Germline CDR1 LNHDA, CDR2 SQIVND (reference sequence). The CDR3 DNA sequence: TGTGCCAGTAGTATAAGGGTACGAGAGACCCAGTACTTC. It is translated as CASSIRVRETQYF.

This clonotype has only a few counts. The V call is TRBV28, the J call TRBJ1-1; TRBD1 is a possible D gene (6 bases). This CDR3 has 14 residues. Trimming cost V 1 base and J 5 bases, with 11 bases left between them. CDR1 MDHEN and CDR2 SYDVKM come from the germline V gene. The CDR3 loop is CASSLSQGGTEAFF. The CDR3 coding sequence is TGTGCCAGCAGTTTATCACAGGGAGGTACTGAAGCTTTCTTT.

This chain connects TRBV11-2 to TRBJ2-3, with D perhaps given as TRBD1 or TRBD2 (5 bases each). Germline CDR1 SGHAT, CDR2 FQNNGV. Trimming took 5 bases from V and 0 from J, leaving 9 bases between them. This CDR3 has 14 amino acids. The CDR3 loop reads CASSARDSTDTQYF. For the CDR3, the DNA is TGTGCCAGCAGCGCCCGGGACAGCACAGATACGCAGTATTTT.

The gene calls are TRBV12-3 or TRBV12-4 and TRBJ2-7, with TRBD1 as a possible D gene (5 bases). V lost 6 bases, J lost 5 bases, and 11 bases lay in between. CDR3 length: 12 residues. DNA for the CDR3: TGTGCCAGCAGCCCAGGGTGGAACGAGCAGTACTTC. It yields the protein CASSPGWNEQYF.

This clonotype was observed a few times. The chain carries TRBV30 and TRBJ2-1; TRBD2 agrees at 12 bases. Germline V gene data show CDR1 as GTSNPN and CDR2 as SVGIG (reference sequence). Trimming took 2 bases from V and 6 from J; bases not matched to a gene: 5. The CDR3 runs to 15 residues. Here the CDR3 reads CAWSHLAGGTNEQFF. CDR3 bases: TGTGCCTGGAGTCACCTAGCGGGGGGGACCAATGAGCAGTTCTTC.

V gene TRBV7-2 combines with J gene TRBJ1-4, with D possibly matching TRBD1 (6 bases). Germline V gene sequence: CDR1 SGHTA, CDR2 FQGNSA. The CDR3 has 16 residues. V gave up 2 bases and J gave up 2 bases, with 12 bases separating them. CDR3: CASSLNRRGTNEKLFF. The DNA for the CDR3 is TGTGCCAGCAGCTTAAATCGAAGGGGGACTAATGAAAAACTGTTTTTT.